The sequence of this T cell receptor (beta chain) was determined in a study of blood T cell repertoires in COVID-19. For the study at large: Specimens from acute and convalescent COVID-19 originated in the United States, Italy and Spain. PBMCs, B-cell-depleted T cells, or T cells provided the cDNA or gDNA that made up the material.

CDR1 LGHDT and CDR2 YNNKEL come from the germline V gene (reference sequence). The CDR3 has 15 amino acids. The V segment lost 2 bases and the J segment 4 bases; nucleotides outside the gene matches: 7. Original processing methods: Estimation of nucleated cell counts relied on the amplification of reference gene primers. TCRdb's copy holds only in-frame clones and misses some; the assay was immunoSEQ multiplex PCR. The V and J calls and clone size are taken from that table; D and trimming were inferred from the DNA. Of 90,000 to 95,000 clones listed, around 90% are singletons. The sequencing input was peripheral blood. This sequence was found in an elderly woman with active COVID-19. The chain combines TRBV3-1 (or the pseudogene TRBV3-2) with TRBJ1-2, with 7 nucleotides matching TRBD1. CDR3 region: CASSQSYRGGYGYTF. Here the CDR3 DNA reads TGTGCCAGCAGCCAATCCTACAGGGGAGGCTATGGCTACACCTTC.